The sequence of this TCR beta chain was determined in a study of Tregs in tolerant kidney transplant recipients. TCRdb's copy holds only in-frame clones and misses some; the assay was immunoSEQ multiplex PCR. The sample data list approximately 30,000 clones. The specimen was CD8+ T cells from blood, collected before the transplant. The source is a human donor who received a combined kidney and bone marrow transplant.

The CDR3 region is CSARDRRLAGGPVSYEQYF. CDR3 DNA (partial): TGCAGTGCTAGAGATCGAAGGCTAGCGGGAGGGCCTGTATCCTACGAG. The gene calls are TRBV20-1 and TRBJ2-7, with 12 bases aligning to TRBD2. The CDR3 goes on 3 residues after the read ends, and that part is filled in from the germline J gene. V dropped 0 bases and J dropped 1; count of bases not matched to a gene: 13. The germline gives CDR1 DFQATT, CDR2 SNEGSKA (reference sequence). The CDR3 spans 19 residues.